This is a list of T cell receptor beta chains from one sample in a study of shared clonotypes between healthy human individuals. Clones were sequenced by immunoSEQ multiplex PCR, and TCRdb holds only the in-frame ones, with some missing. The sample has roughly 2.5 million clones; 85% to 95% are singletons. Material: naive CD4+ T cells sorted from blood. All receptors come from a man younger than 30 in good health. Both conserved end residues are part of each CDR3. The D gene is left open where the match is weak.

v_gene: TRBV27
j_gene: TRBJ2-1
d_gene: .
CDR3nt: TGTGCCAGCAGTCCTACCTGGGGGGCGAGCTCCTACAATGAGCAGTTCTTC
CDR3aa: CASSPTWGASSYNEQFF

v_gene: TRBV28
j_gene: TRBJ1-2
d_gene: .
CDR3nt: TGTGCCAGCAGAAAAACCCAGGGAATGAAAGTATATGGCTACACCTTC
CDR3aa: CASRKTQGMKVYGYTF

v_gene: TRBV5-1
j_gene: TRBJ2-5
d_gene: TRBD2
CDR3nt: TGCGCCAGCCGACTCGCGACTAGCGGGAGGGCCGGGGAGACCCAGTACTTC
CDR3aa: CASRLATSGRAGETQYF

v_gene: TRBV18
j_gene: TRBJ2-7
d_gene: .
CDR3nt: TGTGCCAGCTCACCACCGGGGGGGCCAACCTCAGGCTCCTACGAGCAGTACTTC
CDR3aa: CASSPPGGPTSGSYEQYF

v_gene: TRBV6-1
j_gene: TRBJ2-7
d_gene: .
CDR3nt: TGTGCCAGCATTGTTTCGGCGACCCTTTACGAGCAGTACTTC
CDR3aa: CASIVSATLYEQYF

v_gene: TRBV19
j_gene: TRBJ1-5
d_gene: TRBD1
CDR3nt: TGTGCCAGTACCCATAGGGGGGACAGTTATGGCAATCAGCCCCAGCATTTT
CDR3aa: CASTHRGDSYGNQPQHF

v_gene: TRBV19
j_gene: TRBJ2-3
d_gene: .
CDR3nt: TGTGCCAGTAGTATAGATCAGGGGAGCACAGATACGCAGTATTTT
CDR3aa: CASSIDQGSTDTQYF

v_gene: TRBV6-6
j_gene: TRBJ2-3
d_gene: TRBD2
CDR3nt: TGTGCCAGCAGAGGACTAGCGGTGCCAGATACGCAGTATTTT
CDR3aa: CASRGLAVPDTQYF

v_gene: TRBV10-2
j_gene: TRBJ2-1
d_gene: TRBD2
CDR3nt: TGCGCCAGCACCCCTGTCGCGGGAGTCTACAATGAGCAGTTCTTC
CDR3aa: CASTPVAGVYNEQFF

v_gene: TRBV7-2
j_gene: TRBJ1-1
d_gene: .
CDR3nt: TGTGCCAGCAGCTCTCGGGTGAACACTGAAGCTTTCTTT
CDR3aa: CASSSRVNTEAFF

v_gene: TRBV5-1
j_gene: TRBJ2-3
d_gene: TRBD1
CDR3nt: TGCGCCAGCAGCTTGGAGGACAGGGGAGGAGATACGCAGTATTTT
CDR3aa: CASSLEDRGGDTQYF

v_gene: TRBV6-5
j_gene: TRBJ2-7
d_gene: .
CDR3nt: TGTGCCAGCAGTCACTCCAGGGACTACGAGCAGTACTTC
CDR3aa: CASSHSRDYEQYF